The clone carrying this TCR beta chain is a singleton in its sample. The data derive from a study of cytomegalovirus exposure and HLA in healthy donors. 13 Jbeta primers and 60 Vbeta primers were used for the PCR. In the source study's methods: There were about 80 million unique TCR beta chains by a later count, and approximately 11 million of them were shared. Only in-frame clones appear in the TCRdb table, and some are missing; sequencing was by immunoSEQ multiplex PCR. V and J calls and clone size come straight from that table; D and trimming were deduced from the DNA. The sample has under 130,000 clones; 75% to 85% are singletons. Sequenced input: PBMCs. The sequence was collected from a man aged 18-30 years in good health and CMV-seronegative.

The CDR3 loop reads CASSIGQGSSYNEQFF. CDR3 sequence (DNA): TGCGCCAGCAGCATAGGACAGGGGAGCTCCTACAATGAGCAGTTCTTC. The gene calls are TRBV5-1 and TRBJ2-1; 9 bases align to TRBD1. CDR1 and CDR2 (germline): SGHRS, YFSETQ. After removal of 4 bases from V and 0 bases from J, the junction contained 5 bases not matched to a gene. CDR3 size: 16 residues. Together with reference TRBV5-1 and TRBJ2-1, the CDR3 gives the full variable domain: KAGVTQTPRYLIKTRGQQVTLSCSPISGHRSVSWYQQTPGQGLQFLFEYFSETQRNKGNFPGRFSGRQFSNSRSEMNVSTLELGDSALYLCASSIGQGSSYNEQFFGPGTRLTVL.